The clone carrying this T cell receptor beta chain counts as medium-sized. Its antigen is undetermined. These data originate in a study of spatial heterogeneity in lung cancer. The time point here: sample taken at primary tumor resection. The sequenced material consisted of unsorted whole RNA from tumor, nontumor lung or frozen PBMC. The germline V gene has CDR1 MNHEY and CDR2 SMNVEV (reference sequence). CDR3 size: 14 residues. Unmatched junction bases numbered 7, after V lost 5 bases and J lost 5 bases. All TCR cDNA molecules were individually tagged with a unique molecular identifier. Using its own MiXCR run on the 5' RACE reads, TCRdb lists one record per CDR3 protein. The data contain some 21,000 distinct CDR3 sequences, roughly 4.6% of them singletons. Study-wide points: The study found ubiquitous expanded tumor TCRs in blood more at resection than follow-up.

The chain employs TRBV27 and TRBJ2-3, with 7 bases matching TRBD2. Sequenced here: PBMCs, sampled at surgery. This sequence originates from a male donor with early-stage non-small cell lung cancer. This CDR3 reads CASSPPPGGDTQYF. CDR3 DNA sequence: TGTGCCAGCAGTCCCCCCCCGGGGGGAGATACGCAGTATTTT.